Listed below are T cell receptor beta chains from one sample, sequenced in a study of blood T cell repertoires in COVID-19. Generated by immunoSEQ multiplex PCR, the TCRdb table keeps only in-frame clones and is missing some. Here the sample spans about 42,000 clones, 75% to 90% being singletons. The sequenced material came from peripheral blood. Receptors were obtained from a human donor in a cohort sampled during active COVID-19. The CDR3 runs from the conserved cysteine through the conserved F or W. A D gene is named only where the DNA matches it firmly. Clone size, where shown, is once, few, many, or a class for clones that have expanded.

CDR3nt	CDR3aa	v_gene	d_gene	abundance	j_gene
TGTGCCAGCAGCTTGTATGCAGGGTGGAATCAGCCCCAGCATTTT	CASSLYAGWNQPQHF	TRBV5-8	-	-	TRBJ1-5
TGTGCCAGTAGTATTACAGGGAATAGCTATGGCTACACCTTC	CASSITGNSYGYTF	TRBV19	-	-	TRBJ1-2
TGTGCCAGCAGCCAAGGGAGACAGGGACACACTGAAGCTTTCTTT	CASSQGRQGHTEAFF	TRBV4-2	TRBD1	-	TRBJ1-1
TGTGCCAGCTCACACAGGATTAATCAGCCCCAGCATTTT	CASSHRINQPQHF	TRBV18	-	-	TRBJ1-5
TGTGCCAGCAGCCAAGAGAGTTATGCCTATGGCTACACCTTC	CASSQESYAYGYTF	TRBV4-2	-	-	TRBJ1-2
TGTGCCAGCAGCTTTCAGGGTAGTGACGAGCAGTACTTC	CASSFQGSDEQYF	TRBV5-4	-	-	TRBJ2-7
TGTGCCAGCAGCGTAGTGCAGGGCGCCGACACTGAAGCTTTCTTT	CASSVVQGADTEAFF	TRBV9	-	-	TRBJ1-1
TGTGCCAGCAGCTCGGTCCAGTGGGGGACAGGGACTAACTACGAGCAGTACTTC	CASSSVQWGTGTNYEQYF	TRBV11-2	TRBD1	-	TRBJ2-7
TGTGCCAGCAGCGACCCACAGGGGGAGGCCCCTTCCTACAATGAGCAGTTCTTC	CASSDPQGEAPSYNEQFF	TRBV27	TRBD1	-	TRBJ2-1
TGTGCCAGCAGCTTAGAGCGCGGCGGGTGGCGAATGAACACTGAAGCTTTCTTT	CASSLERGGWRMNTEAFF	TRBV11-2	-	-	TRBJ1-1
TGTGCCAGCAGGGGAACAGGGATGGACTATGGCTACACCTTC	CASRGTGMDYGYTF	TRBV7-9	-	-	TRBJ1-2
TGTGCCAGCACCGCAACGGGTTCTCCCTACGAGCAGTACTTC	CASTATGSPYEQYF	TRBV3-1/TRBV3-2	-	-	TRBJ2-7
TGTGCCAGCAGCTCAACCGCAGTGATCTCTGAAGCTTTCTTT	CASSSTAVISEAFF	TRBV7-2	-	-	TRBJ1-1
TGCAGCGGAGCGGGACAGGGTTATAATGAGCAGTTCTTC	CSGAGQGYNEQFF	TRBV29-1	TRBD1	-	TRBJ2-1
TGTGCCAGCAGCTTAGGTGGGGAGCAGCCCCAGCATTTT	CASSLGGEQPQHF	TRBV7-9	-	-	TRBJ1-5
TGTGCCAGTCATAACCCCCCCTCAGTAGGACTTAACACCGGGGAGCTGTTTTTT	CASHNPPSVGLNTGELFF	TRBV19	-	-	TRBJ2-2
TGTGCCATCAGTGGTGAACAGAGCACAGATACGCAGTATTTT	CAISGEQSTDTQYF	TRBV10-3	-	-	TRBJ2-3
TGTGCCAGCAGCAAGAGGAGGGAAGACAGTGGCAATCAGCCCCAGCATTTT	CASSKRREDSGNQPQHF	TRBV21-1	-	-	TRBJ1-5
TGTGCCAGCAGCCCCGCATCGAGGGCCTACGAGCAGTACTTC	CASSPASRAYEQYF	TRBV11-2	-	-	TRBJ2-7
TGTGCCAGTAGTATCCACAAAAACGAGCAGTACTTC	CASSIHKNEQYF	TRBV19	-	-	TRBJ2-7
TGTGCCAGCAGCTTAGACAGGGTCTATGGCTACACCTTC	CASSLDRVYGYTF	TRBV7-9	-	-	TRBJ1-2
TGTGCCAGCAGTGAAGTCGGGGAGCAGTACTTC	CASSEVGEQYF	TRBV25-1	-	-	TRBJ2-7
TGTGCCAGCAGTGAACGACCTCAGGGGCACTATGGCTACACCTTC	CASSERPQGHYGYTF	TRBV6-1	-	once	TRBJ1-2
TGCAGTGCTAGTCACCCAGGGCGTCGCTTGAACACTGAAGCTTTCTTT	CSASHPGRRLNTEAFF	TRBV20-1	-	-	TRBJ1-1
TGTGCCAGCAGCTCCACAGCTAACTATGGCTACACCTTC	CASSSTANYGYTF	TRBV7-9	-	-	TRBJ1-2
TGCAGCGTTTGGGCAGACTACGAGCAGTACTTC	CSVWADYEQYF	TRBV29-1	-	-	TRBJ2-7